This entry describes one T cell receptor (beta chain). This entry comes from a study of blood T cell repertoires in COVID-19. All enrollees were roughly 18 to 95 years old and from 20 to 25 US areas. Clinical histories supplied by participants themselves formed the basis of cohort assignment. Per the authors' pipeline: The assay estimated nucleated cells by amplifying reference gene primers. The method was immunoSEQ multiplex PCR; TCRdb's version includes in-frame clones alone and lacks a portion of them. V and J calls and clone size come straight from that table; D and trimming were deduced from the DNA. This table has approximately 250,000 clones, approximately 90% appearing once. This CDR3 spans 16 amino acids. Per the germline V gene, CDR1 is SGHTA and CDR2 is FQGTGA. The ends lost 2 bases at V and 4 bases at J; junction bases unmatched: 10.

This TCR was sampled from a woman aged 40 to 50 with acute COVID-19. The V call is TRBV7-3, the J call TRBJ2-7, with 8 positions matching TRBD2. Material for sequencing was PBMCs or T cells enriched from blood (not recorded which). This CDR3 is CASSLSRLAGQYEQYF. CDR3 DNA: TGTGCCAGCAGCTTATCCCGCCTAGCGGGTCAGTACGAGCAGTACTTC.